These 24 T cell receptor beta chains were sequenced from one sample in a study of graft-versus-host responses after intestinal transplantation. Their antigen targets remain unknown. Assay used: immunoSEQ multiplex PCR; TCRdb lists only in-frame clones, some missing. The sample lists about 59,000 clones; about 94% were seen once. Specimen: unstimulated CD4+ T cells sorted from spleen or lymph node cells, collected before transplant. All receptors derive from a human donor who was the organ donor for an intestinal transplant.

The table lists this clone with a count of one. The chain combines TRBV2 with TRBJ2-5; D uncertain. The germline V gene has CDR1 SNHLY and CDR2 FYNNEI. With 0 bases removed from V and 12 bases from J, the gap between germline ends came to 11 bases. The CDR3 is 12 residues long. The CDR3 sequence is CASSEAPPLKYF. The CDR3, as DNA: TGTGCCAGCAGTGAAGCTCCCCCCCTTAAGTACTTC.

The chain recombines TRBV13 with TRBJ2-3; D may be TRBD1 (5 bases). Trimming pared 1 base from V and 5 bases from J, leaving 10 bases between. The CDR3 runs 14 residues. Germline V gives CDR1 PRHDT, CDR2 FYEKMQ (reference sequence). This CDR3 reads CASSLVRAGDTQYF. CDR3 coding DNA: TGTGCCAGCAGCTTAGTCAGGGCAGGAGATACGCAGTATTTT.

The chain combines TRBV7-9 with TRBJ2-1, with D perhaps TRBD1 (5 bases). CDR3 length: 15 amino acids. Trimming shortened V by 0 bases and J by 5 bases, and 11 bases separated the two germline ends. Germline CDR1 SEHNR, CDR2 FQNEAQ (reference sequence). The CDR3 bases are TGTGCCAGCAGCTTAGCTGGTACAGGAAACAATGAGCAGTTCTTC. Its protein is CASSLAGTGNNEQFF.

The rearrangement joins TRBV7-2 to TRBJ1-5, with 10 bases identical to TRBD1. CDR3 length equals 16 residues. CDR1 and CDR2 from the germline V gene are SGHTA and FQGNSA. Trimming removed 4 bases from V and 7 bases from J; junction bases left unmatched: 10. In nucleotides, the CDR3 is TGTGCCAGCAGCTCTACGGGACAGGGGACGGGGCAGCCCCAGCATTTT. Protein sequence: CASSSTGQGTGQPQHF.

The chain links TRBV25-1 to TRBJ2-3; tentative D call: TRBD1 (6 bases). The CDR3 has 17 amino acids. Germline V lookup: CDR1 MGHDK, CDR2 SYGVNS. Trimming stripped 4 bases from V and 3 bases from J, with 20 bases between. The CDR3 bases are TGTGCCAGCAGTGTGGGAGCAGGGGTGGATAGGACAGATACGCAGTATTTT. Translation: CASSVGAGVDRTDTQYF.

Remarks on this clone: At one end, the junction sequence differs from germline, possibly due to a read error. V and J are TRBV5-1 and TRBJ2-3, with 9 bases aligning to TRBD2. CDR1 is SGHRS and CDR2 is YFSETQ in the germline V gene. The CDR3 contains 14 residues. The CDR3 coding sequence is TGCGCCAGCAGCTTAGGGACTAGCAAAGATACGCAGTATTTT. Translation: CASSLGTSKDTQYF.

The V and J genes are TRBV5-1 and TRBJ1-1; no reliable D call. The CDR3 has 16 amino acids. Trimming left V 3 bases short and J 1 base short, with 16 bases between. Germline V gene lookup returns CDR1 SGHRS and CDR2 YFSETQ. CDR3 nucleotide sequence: TGCGCCAGCAGCTCCGGCTTCCTTTTGTCGAACACTGAAGCTTTCTTT. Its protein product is CASSSGFLLSNTEAFF.

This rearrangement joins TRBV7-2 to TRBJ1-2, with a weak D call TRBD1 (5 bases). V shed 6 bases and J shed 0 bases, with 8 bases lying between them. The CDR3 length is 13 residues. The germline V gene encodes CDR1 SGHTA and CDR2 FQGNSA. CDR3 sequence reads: CASRSDTNYGYTF. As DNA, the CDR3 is TGTGCCAGCAGGTCGGACACTAACTATGGCTACACCTTC.

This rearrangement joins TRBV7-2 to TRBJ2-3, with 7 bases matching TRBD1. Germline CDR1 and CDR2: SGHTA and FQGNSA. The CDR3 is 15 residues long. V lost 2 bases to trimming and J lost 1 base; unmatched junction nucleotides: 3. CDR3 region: CASSLNRGGTDTQYF. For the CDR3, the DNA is TGTGCCAGCAGCTTAAACAGGGGAGGCACAGATACGCAGTATTTT. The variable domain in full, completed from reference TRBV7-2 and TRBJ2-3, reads GAGVSQSPSNKVTEKGKDVELRCDPISGHTALYWYRQSLGQGLEFLIYFQGNSAPDKSGLPSDRFSAERTGGSVSTLTIQRTQQEDSAVYLCASSLNRGGTDTQYFGPGTRLTVL.

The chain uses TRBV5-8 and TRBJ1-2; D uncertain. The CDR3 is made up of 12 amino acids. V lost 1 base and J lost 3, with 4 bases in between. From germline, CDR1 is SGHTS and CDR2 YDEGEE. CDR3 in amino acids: CASSLTDYGYTF. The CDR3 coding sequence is TGTGCCAGCAGCTTGACAGACTATGGCTACACCTTC.

This CDR3 reads CASSPDGAGQETQYF. DNA of the CDR3: TGCGCCAGCAGCCCGGACGGGGCAGGTCAAGAGACCCAGTACTTC. This rearrangement joins TRBV4-1 to TRBJ2-5; the D call may be TRBD1 or TRBD2 (5 bases each). The germline V gene encodes CDR1 MGHRA and CDR2 YSYEKL. This CDR3 is 15 amino acids long. Trimming cost V 4 bases and J 2 bases, with 14 bases left between them.

Written as DNA, the CDR3 is TGCGCCAGCAGCCCCGCCGCAATCTCTGGAAACACCATATATTTT. Translated, it gives CASSPAAISGNTIYF. This chain uses TRBV4-3 with TRBJ1-3; D gene uncertain. With 4 bases removed from V and 0 bases from J, the gap between germline ends came to 10 bases. The CDR3 has 15 residues. Germline CDR1 and CDR2: LGHNA and YSLEER.

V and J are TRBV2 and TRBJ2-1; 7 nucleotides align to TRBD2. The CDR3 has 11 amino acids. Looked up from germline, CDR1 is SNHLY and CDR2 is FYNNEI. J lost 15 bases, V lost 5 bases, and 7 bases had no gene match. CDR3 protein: CASSRPGLLFF. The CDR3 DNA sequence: TGTGCCAGCAGTAGGCCGGGACTATTGTTCTTC.

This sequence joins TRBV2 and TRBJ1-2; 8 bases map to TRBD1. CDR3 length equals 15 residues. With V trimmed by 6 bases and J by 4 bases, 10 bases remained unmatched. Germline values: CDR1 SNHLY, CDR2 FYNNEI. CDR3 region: CASRVDRAGPYGYTF. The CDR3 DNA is TGTGCCAGCAGGGTGGACAGGGCGGGCCCCTATGGCTACACCTTC. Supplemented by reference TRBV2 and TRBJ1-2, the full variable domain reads EPEVTQTPSHQVTQMGQEVILRCVPISNHLYFYWYRQILGQKVEFLVSFYNNEISEKSEIFDDQFSVERPDGSNFTLKIRSTKLEDSAMYFCASRVDRAGPYGYTFGSGTRLTVV.

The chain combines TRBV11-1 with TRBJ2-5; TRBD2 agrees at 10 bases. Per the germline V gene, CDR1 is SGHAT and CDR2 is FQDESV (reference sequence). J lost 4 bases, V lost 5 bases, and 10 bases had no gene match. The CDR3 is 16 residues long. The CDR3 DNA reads TGTGCCAGCAGCCCAGCGGGGGGGCTAGGTGGAGAGACCCAGTACTTC. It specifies CASSPAGGLGGETQYF. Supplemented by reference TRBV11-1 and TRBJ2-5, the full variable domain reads EAEVAQSPRYKITEKSQAVAFWCDPISGHATLYWYRQILGQGPELLVQFQDESVVDDSQLPKDRFSAERLKGVDSTLKIQPAELGDSAMYLCASSPAGGLGGETQYFGPGTRLLVL.

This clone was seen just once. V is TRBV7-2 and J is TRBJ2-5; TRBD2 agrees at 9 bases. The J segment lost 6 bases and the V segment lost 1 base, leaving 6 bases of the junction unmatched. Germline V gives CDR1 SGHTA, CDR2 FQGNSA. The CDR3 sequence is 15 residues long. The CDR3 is CASSLGLAGQQTQYF. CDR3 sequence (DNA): TGTGCCAGCAGCTTAGGGCTAGCGGGGCAACAGACCCAGTACTTC.

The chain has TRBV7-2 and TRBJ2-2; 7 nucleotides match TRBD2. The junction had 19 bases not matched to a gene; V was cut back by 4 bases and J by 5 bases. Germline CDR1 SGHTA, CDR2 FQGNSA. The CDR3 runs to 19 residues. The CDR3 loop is CASSSRRGRDFRGTGELFF. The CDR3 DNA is TGTGCCAGCAGCTCCCGCCGGGGGAGGGACTTTCGTGGGACCGGGGAGCTGTTTTTT.

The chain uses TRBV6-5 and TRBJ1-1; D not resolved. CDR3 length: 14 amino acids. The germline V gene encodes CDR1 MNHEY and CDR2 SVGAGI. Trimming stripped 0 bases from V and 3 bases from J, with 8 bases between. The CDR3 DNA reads TGTGCCAGCAGTTACTCCGGGCCCCACACTGAAGCTTTCTTT. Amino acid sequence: CASSYSGPHTEAFF.

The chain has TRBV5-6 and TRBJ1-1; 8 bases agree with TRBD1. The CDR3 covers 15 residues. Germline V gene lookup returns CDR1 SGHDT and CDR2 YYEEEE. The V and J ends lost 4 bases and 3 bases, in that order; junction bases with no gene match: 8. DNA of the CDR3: TGTGCCAGCAGCGTCCGGGACAGGTTTTACACTGAAGCTTTCTTT. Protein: CASSVRDRFYTEAFF. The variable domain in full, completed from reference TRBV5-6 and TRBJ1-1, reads DAGVTQSPTHLIKTRGQQVTLRCSPKSGHDTVSWYQQALGQGPQFIFQYYEEEERQRGNFPDRFSGHQFPNYSSELNVNALLLGDSALYLCASSVRDRFYTEAFFGQGTRLTVV.

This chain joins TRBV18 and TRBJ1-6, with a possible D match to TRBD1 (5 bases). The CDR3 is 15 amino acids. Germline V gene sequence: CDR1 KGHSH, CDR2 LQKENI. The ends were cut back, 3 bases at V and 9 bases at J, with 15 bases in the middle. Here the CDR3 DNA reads TGTGCCAGCTCACCTGGACGCAGGGATGGTTCACCCCTCCACTTT. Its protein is CASSPGRRDGSPLHF.

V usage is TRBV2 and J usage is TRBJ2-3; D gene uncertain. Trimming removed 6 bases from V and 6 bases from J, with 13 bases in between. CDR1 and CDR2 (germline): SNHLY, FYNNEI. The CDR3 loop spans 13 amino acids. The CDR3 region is CASRDQLVDTQYF. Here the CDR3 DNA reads TGTGCCAGCAGGGACCAATTAGTGGATACGCAGTATTTT.

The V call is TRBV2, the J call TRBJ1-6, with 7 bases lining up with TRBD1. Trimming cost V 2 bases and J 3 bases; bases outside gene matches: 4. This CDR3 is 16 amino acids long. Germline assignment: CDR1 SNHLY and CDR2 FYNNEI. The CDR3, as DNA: TGTGCCAGCAGTGAACCGACAGGGTACTATAATTCACCCCTCCACTTT. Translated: CASSEPTGYYNSPLHF. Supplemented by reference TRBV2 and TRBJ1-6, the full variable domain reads EPEVTQTPSHQVTQMGQEVILRCVPISNHLYFYWYRQILGQKVEFLVSFYNNEISEKSEIFDDQFSVERPDGSNFTLKIRSTKLEDSAMYFCASSEPTGYYNSPLHFGNGTRLTVT.

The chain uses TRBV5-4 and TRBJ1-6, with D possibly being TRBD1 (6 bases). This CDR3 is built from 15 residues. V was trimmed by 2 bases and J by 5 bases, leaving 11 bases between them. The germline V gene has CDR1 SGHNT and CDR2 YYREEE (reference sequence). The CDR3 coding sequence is TGTGCCAGCAGCTTCCCGGGGGGCAATAATTCACCCCTCCACTTT. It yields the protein CASSFPGGNNSPLHF. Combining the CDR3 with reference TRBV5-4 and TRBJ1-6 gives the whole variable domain ETGVTQSPTHLIKTRGQQVTLRCSSQSGHNTVSWYQQALGQGPQFIFQYYREEENGRGNFPPRFSGLQFPNYSSELNVNALELDDSALYLCASSFPGGNNSPLHFGNGTRLTVT.

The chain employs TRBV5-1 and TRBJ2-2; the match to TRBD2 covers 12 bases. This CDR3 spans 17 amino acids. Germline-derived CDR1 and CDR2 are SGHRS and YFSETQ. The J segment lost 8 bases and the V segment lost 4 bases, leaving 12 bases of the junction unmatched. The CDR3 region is CASSPRTSGDVRGELFF. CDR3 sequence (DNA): TGCGCCAGCAGCCCAAGGACTAGCGGGGATGTGCGGGGGGAGCTGTTTTTT.